What follows are 16 T cell receptor beta chains derived from one specimen sequenced in a study of blood T cell repertoires in COVID-19. Sequencing used immunoSEQ multiplex PCR; TCRdb keeps in-frame clones, though not all of them. The sample lists roughly 230,000 clones, approximately 81% occurring once. Sequenced material: peripheral blood. The receptors come from a man aged 40-49 years with acute or convalescent COVID-19.

Only a few counts were recorded for this clone. The chain joins TRBV5-4 to TRBJ1-2, with D unresolved. Trimming pared 4 bases from V and 4 bases from J, leaving 14 bases between. Germline V CDR1 and CDR2: SGHNT, YYREEE (reference sequence). The CDR3 covers 14 residues. In DNA form, the CDR3 reads TGTGCCAGCAGCGGTGTATGGGCCCCCTATGGCTACACCTTC. Translating gives CASSGVWAPYGYTF.

This clone was picked up one time. The CDR3 DNA reads TGTGCCAGCAGCTTAACAGACAGCTACGAGCAGTACTTC. Protein: CASSLTDSYEQYF. This rearrangement joins TRBV5-5 to TRBJ2-7; D may be TRBD1 (5 bases). The CDR3 loop spans 13 amino acids. Looked up from germline, CDR1 is SGHKS and CDR2 is YYEKEE (reference sequence). With 2 bases removed from V and 3 bases from J, the gap between germline ends came to 9 bases.

The rearrangement joins TRBV19 to TRBJ2-7; 8 bases align to TRBD1. J was trimmed by 3 bases and V by 6 bases; bases with no gene match: 7. The germline gives CDR1 LNHDA, CDR2 SQIVND (reference sequence). The CDR3 sequence is 14 residues long. The CDR3 DNA is TGTGCCAGTAGCCGGACAGGGATCCTCTACGAGCAGTACTTC. Translating it yields CASSRTGILYEQYF.

This chain links TRBV11-2 with TRBJ2-2; a possible D gene is TRBD1 (6 bases). Trimming cost V 2 bases and J 0 bases, with 10 bases left between them. This CDR3 is 16 amino acids long. Germline-derived CDR1 and CDR2 are SGHAT and FQNNGV. The CDR3 here is CASSLRTATNTGELFF. The CDR3 DNA is TGTGCCAGCAGCTTAAGGACAGCAACGAACACCGGGGAGCTGTTTTTT.

The chain employs TRBV6-5 and TRBJ2-5; D call uncertain. CDR1 is MNHEY and CDR2 is SVGAGI in the germline V gene. Trimming cost V 4 bases and J 5 bases, with 11 bases left between them. The CDR3 length is 13 residues. The DNA for the CDR3 is TGTGCCAGCAGTTTCGGTAGCATCGAGACCCAGTACTTC. It encodes CASSFGSIETQYF.

The V call is TRBV24-1, the J call TRBJ2-1; 8 bases are shared with TRBD1. The junction had 6 bases not matched to a gene; V was cut back by 10 bases and J by 8 bases. Germline CDR1 reads KGHDR; CDR2 reads SFDVKD. The CDR3 runs 12 residues. CDR3 region: CATGTGDHEQFF. CDR3 nucleotides: TGTGCCACGGGGACAGGAGACCATGAGCAGTTCTTC.

V is TRBV28 and J is TRBJ1-3, with 7 bases lining up with TRBD1. V was clipped by 8 bases and J by 0 bases; unmatched bases: 10. The CDR3 runs to 16 residues. The germline V gene has CDR1 MDHEN and CDR2 SYDVKM. The CDR3 nucleotides read TGTGCCAGCCAAATGCGAGGGGGCGGCTCTGGAAACACCATATATTTT. This encodes CASQMRGGGSGNTIYF.

The V call is TRBV18, the J call TRBJ1-1; no reliable D call. This CDR3 is built from 14 residues. V lost 8 bases and J lost 5, with 18 bases in between. Germline V gene data show CDR1 as KGHSH and CDR2 as LQKENI. The CDR3 DNA reads TGTGCCAGCCGTGAGGGCTCCGATGCTACTGAAGCTTTCTTT. Protein product: CASREGSDATEAFF.

The chain combines TRBV19 with TRBJ2-3, with 10 bases aligning to TRBD1. The CDR3 spans 17 residues. CDR1 LNHDA and CDR2 SQIVND come from the germline V gene (reference sequence). V lost 3 bases and J lost 1; bases outside the gene matches: 7. This CDR3 is CASSIKGQGIGTDTQYF. CDR3 coding DNA: TGTGCCAGTAGTATTAAGGGACAGGGGATCGGCACAGATACGCAGTATTTT.

This sequence joins TRBV5-1 and TRBJ1-5; D is perhaps TRBD1 (6 bases). This CDR3 spans 15 amino acids. The germline V gene has CDR1 SGHRS and CDR2 YFSETQ. Trimming pared 0 bases from V and 4 bases from J, leaving 11 bases between. The CDR3 is CASSLEGHRNQPQHF. The DNA of the CDR3 is TGCGCCAGCAGCTTGGAGGGACACCGAAATCAGCCCCAGCATTTT. Combining the CDR3 with reference TRBV5-1 and TRBJ1-5 gives the whole variable domain KAGVTQTPRYLIKTRGQQVTLSCSPISGHRSVSWYQQTPGQGLQFLFEYFSETQRNKGNFPGRFSGRQFSNSRSEMNVSTLELGDSALYLCASSLEGHRNQPQHFGDGTRLSIL.

The V call is TRBV24-1, the J call TRBJ2-3; TRBD2 matches at 7 bases. The CDR3 is made up of 15 amino acids. Germline lookup yields CDR1 KGHDR and CDR2 SFDVKD. V lost 3 bases, J lost 2 bases, and 4 bases stayed unmatched. CDR3 bases: TGTGCCACCAGTGATCACGGGGGGACCACAGATACGCAGTATTTT. Translating gives CATSDHGGTTDTQYF.

The sample holds a few counts of this clone. V usage is TRBV27 and J usage is TRBJ1-6; D uncertain. The CDR3 is 12 residues long. The ends were cut back, 4 bases at V and 8 bases at J, with 6 bases in the middle. From germline, CDR1 is MNHEY and CDR2 SMNVEV (reference sequence). CDR3: CASSSGHSPLHF. The CDR3, as DNA: TGTGCCAGCAGTTCGGGTCATTCACCCCTCCACTTT.

The chain combines TRBV27 with TRBJ2-1; possibly TRBD2 for D (6 bases). CDR3 length: 14 amino acids. Germline CDR1 MNHEY, CDR2 SMNVEV (reference sequence). Trimming took 5 bases from V and 6 from J, leaving 14 bases between them. The CDR3 DNA is TGTGCCAGCAGTCAGCCGGGACTTGTCAATGAGCAGTTCTTC. As protein: CASSQPGLVNEQFF.

This clone was picked up one time. This chain links TRBV6-5 with TRBJ2-1; the D gene is possibly TRBD1 (6 bases). Trimming took 8 bases from V and 4 from J, leaving 9 bases between them. CDR1 and CDR2 from the germline V gene are MNHEY and SVGAGI. The CDR3 is 12 amino acids. CDR3 loop: CASGTGYNEQFF. The CDR3 DNA reads TGTGCCAGCGGCACAGGGTACAATGAGCAGTTCTTC.

V gene TRBV9 combines with J gene TRBJ2-4; 7 nucleotides line up with TRBD1. J lost 7 bases, V lost 4 bases, and 14 bases had no gene match. The CDR3 has 16 residues. Germline CDR1 is SGDLS and CDR2 is YYNGEE. CDR3: CASSPPSLGQLNIQYF. The CDR3 region has the DNA TGTGCCAGCAGCCCCCCCTCGTTGGGACAGTTGAACATTCAGTACTTC.

In its sample, this clone was seen once. The V gene is TRBV6-6, the J gene TRBJ2-3; D unresolved. Trimming stripped 6 bases from V and 2 bases from J, with 9 bases between. This CDR3 is 13 amino acids long. Germline V gives CDR1 MNHNY, CDR2 SVGAGI (reference sequence). Here the CDR3 reads CASSPVYTDTQYF. The CDR3, as DNA: TGTGCCAGCAGCCCCGTCTACACAGATACGCAGTATTTT.